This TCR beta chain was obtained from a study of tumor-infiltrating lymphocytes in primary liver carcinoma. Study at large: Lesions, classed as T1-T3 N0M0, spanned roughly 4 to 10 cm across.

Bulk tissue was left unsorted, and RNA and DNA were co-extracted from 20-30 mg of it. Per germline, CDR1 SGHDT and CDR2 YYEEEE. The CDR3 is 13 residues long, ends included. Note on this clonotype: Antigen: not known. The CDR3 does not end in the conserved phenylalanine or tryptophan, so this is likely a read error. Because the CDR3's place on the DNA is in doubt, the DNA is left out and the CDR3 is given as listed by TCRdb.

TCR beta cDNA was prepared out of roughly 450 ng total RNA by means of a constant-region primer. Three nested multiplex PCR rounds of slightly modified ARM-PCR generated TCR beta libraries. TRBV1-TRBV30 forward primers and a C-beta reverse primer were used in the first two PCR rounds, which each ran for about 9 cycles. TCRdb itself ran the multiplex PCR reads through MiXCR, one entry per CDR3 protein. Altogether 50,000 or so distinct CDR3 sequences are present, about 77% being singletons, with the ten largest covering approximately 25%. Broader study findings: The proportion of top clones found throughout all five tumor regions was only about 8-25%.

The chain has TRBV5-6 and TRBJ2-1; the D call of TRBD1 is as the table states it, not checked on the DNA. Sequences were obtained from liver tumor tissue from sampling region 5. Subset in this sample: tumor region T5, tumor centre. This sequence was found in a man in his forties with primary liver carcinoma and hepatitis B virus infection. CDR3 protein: CASTRGPNNEQIL.